This TCR beta chain comes out of a study of identical twins. This clonotype was counted only a few times. Trimming removed 6 bases from V and 0 bases from J; junction bases left unmatched: 5. Germline V gene sequence: CDR1 LNHNV, CDR2 YYDKDF (reference sequence). This CDR3 has 15 residues. TCRdb re-called the 5' RACE reads through MiXCR, storing one row per CDR3 protein. The sample includes nearly 900,000 distinct CDR3 sequences, roughly an eighth seen only once; the top ten take about 1.5%. These data were also filed under a second study, of yellow fever vaccine responses in identical twins.

Sequencing was carried out using PBMCs. The sequence was collected from a woman younger than 35 in good health. The chain has TRBV15 and TRBJ1-5, with 7 positions matching TRBD1. CDR3 region: CATSKGGSSNQPQHF. CDR3 DNA: TGTGCCACCAGTAAAGGGGGCAGTAGCAATCAGCCCCAGCATTTT. The variable domain in full, with the rest retrieved from reference TRBV15 and TRBJ1-5, is DAMVIQNPRYQVTQFGKPVTLSCSQTLNHNVMYWYQQKSSQAPKLLFHYYDKDFNNEADTPDNFQSRRPNTSFCFLDIRSPGLGDTAMYLCATSKGGSSNQPQHFGDGTRLSIL.